Below, one TCR beta chain is given with its context. Only in-frame clones appear in the TCRdb table, and some are missing; sequencing was by immunoSEQ multiplex PCR. The sample records 120,000 or so clones, approximately 68% being singletons. The data were taken from a study of blood T cell repertoires in COVID-19. V lost 5 bases and J lost 8; bases outside the gene matches: 6. From germline, CDR1 is ENHRY and CDR2 SYGVKD. CDR3 length: 14 amino acids. The chain has TRBV10-3 and TRBJ1-2, with 12 positions matching TRBD1. Sequenced: peripheral blood. The sequence came from a woman aged 60 to 75 with acute or convalescent COVID-19. The CDR3 DNA follows: TGTGCCATCAGTTCCGGGACAGGGGGCTTGGGCTACACCTTC. It specifies CAISSGTGGLGYTF.